Below are 2 T cell receptor beta chains sequenced from a single sample in a study of CD8+CD57+ T cells in acquired aplastic anemia. Genomic DNA acted as the template from which TCR beta VDJ combination and CDR3 sequence profiling were carried out. MiXCR, applied by TCRdb to the reads, yields one record per CDR3 protein. Of 250,000 to 350,000 distinct CDR3 sequences detected, approximately 56% appear once; the ten largest clones hold roughly 8%. Sequencing was done on a sample of sorted CD4+, CD8+, or CD8+CD57+ T cells (not recorded which) from PBMCs. The receptors were gathered from a human donor with severe aplastic anemia or a healthy control (not recorded which).

There are many counts of this clonotype. The chain has TRBV4-2 and TRBJ1-1, with 9 bases identical to TRBD1. After removal of 3 bases from V and 0 bases from J, the junction contained 8 bases not matched to a gene. From germline, CDR1 is LGHNA and CDR2 YNFKEQ. The length of the CDR3 is 17 residues. The CDR3 region has the DNA TGTGCCAGCAGCCACCCGGGACAGGGACCCATGAACACTGAAGCTTTCTTT. It translates to CASSHPGQGPMNTEAFF.

This chain joins TRBV7-8 and TRBJ2-5, with 15 positions matching TRBD2. The J call is in doubt because the DNA end fits TRBJ2-1 better. The CDR3 contains 16 residues. CDR1 is SGHVS and CDR2 is FQNEAQ in the germline V gene. The CDR3 DNA is TGTGCCAGCAGCGTCTTGGGACTAGCGGGGGGCTATGAGCAGTTCTTC. Translation: CASSVLGLAGGYEQFF.